The entry below describes one TCR beta chain. The record originates from a study of control samples from healthy donors and cancer patients. Germline V gene lookup returns CDR1 MGHRA and CDR2 YSYEKL. This CDR3 contains 14 residues. Trimming removed 0 bases from V and 6 bases from J, with 11 bases in between. Repertoires were generated with immunoSEQ multiplex PCR, while TCRdb's copy carries only in-frame clones and drops some. The table has 85,000 to 95,000 clones, around 82% seen once. The V and J genes are TRBV4-1 and TRBJ1-2; unclear D gene. The receptor was derived from a woman aged 60-70 years in good health. The sequenced sample was blood. The CDR3 region has the DNA TGCGCCAGCAGCCAAGATACAATGGCGGATGGCTACACCTTC. This gives the protein CASSQDTMADGYTF.